This TCR beta chain was recovered during a study of molecular identifiers for immune sequencing clone quantification. This clonotype was seen more than once but under ten times. Libraries of bulk TCR were made by previously described methods (with listed TCR primers). MiXCR was run by TCRdb on the PCR reads, yielding one entry per CDR3 protein. The table includes some 580,000 distinct CDR3 sequences, 25% detected once. This sequence was found in a human donor in good health. Some libraries in this study had Jurkat cell RNA spiked in. Sample: naive CD8+ T cells from blood, with Jurkat cell RNA spiked in. Subset described: FACS-sorted CD8+CD4-CCR7+CD45RA+ naive T cells.

CDR3 nucleotide sequence: TGTGCCAGCAGCCAAAAAGGGACTTTAGGGGAGACCCAGTACTTC. This gives the protein CASSQKGTLGETQYF. The chain recombines TRBV3-1 with TRBJ2-5; tentative D call: TRBD2 (6 bases). This CDR3 is 15 amino acids long. The V end lost 2 bases, the J end lost 5 bases, and 15 bases lay between the germline ends. From germline, CDR1 is LGHDT and CDR2 YNNKEL (reference sequence).